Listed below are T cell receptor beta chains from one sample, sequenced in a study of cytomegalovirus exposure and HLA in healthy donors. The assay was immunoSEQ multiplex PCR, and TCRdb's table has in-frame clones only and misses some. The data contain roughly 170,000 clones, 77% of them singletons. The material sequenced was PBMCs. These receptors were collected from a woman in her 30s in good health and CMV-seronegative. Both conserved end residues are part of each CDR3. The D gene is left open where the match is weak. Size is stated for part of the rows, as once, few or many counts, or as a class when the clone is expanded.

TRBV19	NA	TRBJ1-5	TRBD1	CASSSRRGDRGRSWNQPQHF	TGTGCCAGTAGTTCACGTCGAGGCGACAGGGGGCGCAGTTGGAATCAGCCCCAGCATTTT
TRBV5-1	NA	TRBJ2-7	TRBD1	CASSFNRGHEQYF	TGCGCCAGCAGCTTTAACAGGGGCCACGAGCAGTACTTC
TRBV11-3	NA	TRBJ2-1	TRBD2	CASSPQMAGGYNEQFF	TGTGCCAGCAGCCCCCAAATGGCGGGAGGGTACAATGAGCAGTTCTTC
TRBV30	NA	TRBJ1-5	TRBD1	CAWSGQGHQPQHF	TGTGCCTGGAGCGGACAGGGACATCAGCCCCAGCATTTT
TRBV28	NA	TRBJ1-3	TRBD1	CASSSQTGSAGNTIYF	TGTGCCAGCAGTTCGCAGACAGGGAGCGCTGGAAACACCATATATTTT
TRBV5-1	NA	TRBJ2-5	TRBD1	CASSSGQGQETQYF	TGCGCCAGCAGCTCGGGACAGGGCCAAGAGACCCAGTACTTC
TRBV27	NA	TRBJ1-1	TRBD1	CASSSQGANTEAFF	TGTGCCAGCAGTTCTCAGGGGGCGAACACTGAAGCTTTCTTT
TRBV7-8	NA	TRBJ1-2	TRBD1	CASSFLGQGSGGYTF	TGTGCCAGCAGCTTCCTCGGACAGGGATCGGGTGGCTACACCTTC
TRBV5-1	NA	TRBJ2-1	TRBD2	CASSAGGIGLNEQFF	TGCGCCAGCAGCGCGGGAGGTATAGGACTCAATGAGCAGTTCTTC
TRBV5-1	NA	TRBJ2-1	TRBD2	CASSLVPGGPQNEQFF	TGCGCCAGCAGCTTGGTTCCGGGGGGGCCGCAGAATGAGCAGTTCTTC
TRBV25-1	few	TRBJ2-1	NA	CASSEEGAYNEQFF	TGTGCCAGCAGTGAGGAGGGGGCGTACAATGAGCAGTTCTTC
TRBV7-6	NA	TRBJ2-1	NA	CASSLYSGIYNEQFF	TGTGCCAGCAGCTTATATAGCGGCATTTACAATGAGCAGTTCTTC
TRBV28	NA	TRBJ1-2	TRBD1	CASTTRQGLNYGYTF	TGTGCCAGCACCACTAGACAGGGCTTAAACTATGGCTACACCTTC
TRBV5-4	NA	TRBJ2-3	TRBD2	CASSSLGSGTRRRTDTQYF	TGTGCCAGCAGCTCGCTGGGAAGCGGGACCCGACGACGCACAGATACGCAGTATTTT
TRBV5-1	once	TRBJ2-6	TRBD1	CASSLAGTGGAGANVLTF	TGCGCCAGCAGCTTGGCCGGGACAGGGGGTGCTGGGGCCAACGTCCTGACTTTC
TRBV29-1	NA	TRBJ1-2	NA	CSAWTTNYGYPF	TGCAGCGCATGGACAACTAACTATGGCTACCCCTTC
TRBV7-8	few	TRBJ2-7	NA	CASSLVGRTSSYEQYF	TGTGCCAGCAGCTTAGTTGGGCGGACATCATCCTACGAGCAGTACTTC
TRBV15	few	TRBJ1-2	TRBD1	CATSRDARDRDYGYTF	TGTGCCACCAGCAGAGACGCACGAGACAGGGACTATGGCTACACCTTC
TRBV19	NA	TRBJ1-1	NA	CASSMGRMNTEAFF	TGTGCCAGTAGTATGGGCAGAATGAACACTGAAGCTTTCTTT
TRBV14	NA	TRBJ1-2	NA	CASRKSGATNYGYTF	TGTGCCAGCAGAAAATCTGGGGCAACTAACTATGGCTACACCTTC
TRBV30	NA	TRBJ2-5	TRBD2	CAWSRGGAGETQYF	TGTGCCTGGAGCCGCGGGGGGGCCGGAGAGACCCAGTACTTC
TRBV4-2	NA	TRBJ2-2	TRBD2	CASSQDEREGRGGELFF	TGTGCCAGCAGCCAAGATGAGAGGGAGGGCCGCGGCGGGGAGCTGTTTTTT
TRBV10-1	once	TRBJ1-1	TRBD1	CASSEGGTGGAYTEAFF	TGCGCCAGCAGTGAGGGAGGGACAGGGGGCGCTTACACTGAAGCTTTCTTT
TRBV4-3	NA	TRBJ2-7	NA	CASSQGLRAQQYF	TGCGCCAGCAGCCAGGGACTGCGTGCCCAGCAGTACTTC
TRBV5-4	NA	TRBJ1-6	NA	CASSLGQGLYNSPLHF	TGTGCCAGCAGCTTGGGGCAGGGCCTCTATAATTCACCCCTCCACTTT
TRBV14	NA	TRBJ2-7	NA	CASSRTLTAFSYEQYF	TGTGCCAGCAGCCGAACCCTGACAGCTTTCTCCTACGAGCAGTACTTC
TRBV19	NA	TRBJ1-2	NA	CASSTWDSPSGYTF	TGTGCCAGTAGTACCTGGGACTCCCCTTCGGGCTACACCTTC
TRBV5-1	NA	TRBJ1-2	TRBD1	CASSPGGAYNYGYTF	TGCGCCAGCAGCCCAGGGGGCGCTTATAACTATGGCTACACCTTC
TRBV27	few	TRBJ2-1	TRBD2	CASSLGGGTDEQFF	TGTGCCAGCAGTTTAGGGGGGGGGACGGATGAGCAGTTCTTC
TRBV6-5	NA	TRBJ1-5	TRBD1	CASSPGGKPQHF	TGTGCCAGCAGTCCAGGGGGAAAGCCCCAGCATTTT
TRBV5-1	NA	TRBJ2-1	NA	CASSLGSENEQFF	TGCGCCAGCAGCTTAGGGAGTGAGAATGAGCAGTTCTTC
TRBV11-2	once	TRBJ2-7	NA	CASSFGGGYEQYF	TGTGCCAGCAGCTTTGGCGGCGGTTACGAGCAGTACTTC
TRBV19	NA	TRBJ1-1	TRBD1	CASMAWTGGTEAFF	TGTGCCAGTATGGCATGGACAGGGGGCACTGAAGCTTTCTTT
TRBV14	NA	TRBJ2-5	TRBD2	CASSQETSGRALETQYF	TGTGCCAGCAGCCAAGAAACTAGCGGGAGGGCCCTCGAGACCCAGTACTTC
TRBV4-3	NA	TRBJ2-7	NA	CASSQDPGQQYEQYF	TGCGCCAGCAGCCAAGATCCCGGACAGCAATACGAGCAGTACTTC
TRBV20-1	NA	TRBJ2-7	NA	CSAREGGEQYF	TGCAGTGCTAGAGAGGGAGGCGAGCAGTACTTC
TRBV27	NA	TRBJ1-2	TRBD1	CASSLRTGGYGYTF	TGTGCCAGCAGTTTGAGGACAGGAGGGTATGGCTACACCTTC
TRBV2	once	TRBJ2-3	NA	CASIGDSTDTQYF	TGTGCCAGCATAGGGGATTCCACAGATACGCAGTATTTT
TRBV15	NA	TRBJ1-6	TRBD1	CATSRDPSRQGMRSPLHF	TGTGCCACCAGCAGAGATCCTTCTAGACAGGGTATGAGGTCACCCCTCCACTTT
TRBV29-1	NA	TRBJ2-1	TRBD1	CSVEGQGAYNEQFF	TGCAGCGTTGAGGGGCAGGGGGCCTACAATGAGCAGTTCTTC
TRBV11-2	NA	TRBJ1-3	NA	CASSAGIAGNTIYF	TGTGCCAGCAGCGCTGGCATTGCAGGAAACACCATATATTTT
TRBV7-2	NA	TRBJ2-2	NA	CASSLAVANTGELFF	TGTGCCAGCAGCTTAGCCGTCGCGAACACCGGGGAGCTGTTTTTT
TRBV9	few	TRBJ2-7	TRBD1	CASSTLDRDHEQYF	TGTGCCAGCAGCACTCTGGACAGGGACCACGAGCAGTACTTC
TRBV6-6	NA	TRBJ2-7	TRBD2	CASSEREMDEQYF	TGTGCCAGCAGTGAGCGGGAGATGGACGAGCAGTACTTC
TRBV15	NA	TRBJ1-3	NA	CATSRDRDLGNTIYF	TGTGCCACCAGCAGAGATAGGGACTTGGGAAACACCATATATTTT
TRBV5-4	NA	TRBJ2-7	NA	CASSSTSGYEQYF	TGTGCCAGCAGCTCCACATCAGGGTACGAGCAGTACTTC
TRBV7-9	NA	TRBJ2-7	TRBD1	CASSRQGYEQYF	TGTGCCAGCAGTCGACAGGGATACGAGCAGTACTTC
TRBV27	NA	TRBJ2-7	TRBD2	CASSFSGGPTYEQYF	TGTGCCAGCAGTTTCAGCGGGGGCCCCACCTACGAGCAGTACTTC
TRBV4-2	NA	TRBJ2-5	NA	CASSLRFEGGQETQYF	TGTGCCAGCAGCCTACGATTCGAAGGGGGACAAGAGACCCAGTACTTC
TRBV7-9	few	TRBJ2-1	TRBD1	CASSVPVRDRVLANNEQFF	TGTGCCAGCAGCGTCCCCGTCCGGGACAGGGTTCTGGCGAACAATGAGCAGTTCTTC
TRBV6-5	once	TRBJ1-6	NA	CASSYSFQSPLHF	TGTGCCAGCAGTTACTCGTTTCAGTCACCCCTCCACTTT